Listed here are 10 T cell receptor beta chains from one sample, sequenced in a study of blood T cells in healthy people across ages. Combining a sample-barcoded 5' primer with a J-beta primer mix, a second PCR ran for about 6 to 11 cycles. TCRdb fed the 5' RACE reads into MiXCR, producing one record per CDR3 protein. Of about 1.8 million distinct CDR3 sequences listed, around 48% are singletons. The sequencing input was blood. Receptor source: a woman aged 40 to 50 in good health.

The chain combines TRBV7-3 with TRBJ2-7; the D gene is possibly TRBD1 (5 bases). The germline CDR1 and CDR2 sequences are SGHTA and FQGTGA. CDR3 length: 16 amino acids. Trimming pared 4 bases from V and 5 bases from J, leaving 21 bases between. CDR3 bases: TGTGCCAGCAGCTCCCCTCCCGGCAAGGGGCCCCACGAGCAGTACTTC. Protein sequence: CASSSPPGKGPHEQYF.

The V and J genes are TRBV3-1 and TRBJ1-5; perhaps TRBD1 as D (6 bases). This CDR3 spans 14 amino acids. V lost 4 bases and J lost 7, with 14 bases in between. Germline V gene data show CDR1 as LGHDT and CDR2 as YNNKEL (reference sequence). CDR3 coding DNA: TGTGCCAGCAGCCTACAGGCCAGGGGCCAGCCCCAGCATTTT. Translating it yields CASSLQARGQPQHF. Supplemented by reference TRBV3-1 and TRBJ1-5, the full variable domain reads DTAVSQTPKYLVTQMGNDKSIKCEQNLGHDTMYWYKQDSKKFLKIMFSYNNKELIINETVPNRFSPKSPDKAHLNLHINSLELGDSAVYFCASSLQARGQPQHFGDGTRLSIL.

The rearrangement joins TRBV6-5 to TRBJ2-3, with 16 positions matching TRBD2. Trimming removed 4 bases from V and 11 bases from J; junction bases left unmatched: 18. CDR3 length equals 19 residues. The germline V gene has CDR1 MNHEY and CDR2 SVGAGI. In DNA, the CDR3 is TGTGCCAGCAGTTCCCCACCGGGACTAGCGGGGGGGCCCGGATGGGAGCAGTATTTT. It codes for CASSSPPGLAGGPGWEQYF.

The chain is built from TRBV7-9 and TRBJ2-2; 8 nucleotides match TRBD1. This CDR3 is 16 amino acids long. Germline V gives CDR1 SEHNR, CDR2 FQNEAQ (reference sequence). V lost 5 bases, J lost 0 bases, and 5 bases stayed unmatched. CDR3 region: CASSPGQGANTGELFF. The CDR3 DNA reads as TGTGCCAGCAGCCCCGGACAGGGAGCGAACACCGGGGAGCTGTTTTTT.

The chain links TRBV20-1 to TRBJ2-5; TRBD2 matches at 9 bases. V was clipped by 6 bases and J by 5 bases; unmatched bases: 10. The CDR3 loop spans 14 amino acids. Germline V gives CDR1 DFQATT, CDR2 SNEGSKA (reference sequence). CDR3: CSARVAGAAETQYF. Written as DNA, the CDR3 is TGCAGTGCCCGGGTAGCGGGAGCCGCGGAGACCCAGTACTTC.

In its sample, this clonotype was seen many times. The CDR3 sequence: CASSVGSSGANVLTF. CDR3 nucleotide sequence: TGTGCCAGCAGCGTAGGGTCCTCTGGGGCCAACGTCCTGACTTTC. The V and J genes are TRBV9 and TRBJ2-6; D not resolved. The CDR3 covers 15 residues. Germline assignment: CDR1 SGDLS and CDR2 YYNGEE. V dropped 0 bases and J dropped 0 bases, with 4 bases sitting between them.

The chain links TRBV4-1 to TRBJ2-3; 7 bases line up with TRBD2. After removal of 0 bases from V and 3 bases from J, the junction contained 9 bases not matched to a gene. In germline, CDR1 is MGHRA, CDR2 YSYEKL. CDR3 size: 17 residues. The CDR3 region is CASSQDEGGGMTDTQYF. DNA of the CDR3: TGCGCCAGCAGCCAAGATGAGGGCGGGGGAATGACAGATACGCAGTATTTT.

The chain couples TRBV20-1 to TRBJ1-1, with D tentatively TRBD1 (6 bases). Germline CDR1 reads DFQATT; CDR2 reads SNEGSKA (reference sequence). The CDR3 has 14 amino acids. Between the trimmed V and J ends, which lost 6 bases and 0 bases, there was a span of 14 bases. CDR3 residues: CSASWTAMNTEAFF. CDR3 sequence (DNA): TGCAGTGCAAGCTGGACAGCAATGAACACTGAAGCTTTCTTT.

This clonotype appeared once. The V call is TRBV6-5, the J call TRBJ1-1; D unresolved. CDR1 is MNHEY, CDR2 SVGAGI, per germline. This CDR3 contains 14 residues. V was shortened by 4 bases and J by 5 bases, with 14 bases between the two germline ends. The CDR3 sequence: CASSSGWGGTEAFF. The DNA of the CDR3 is TGTGCCAGCAGTTCGGGGTGGGGAGGAACTGAAGCTTTCTTT.

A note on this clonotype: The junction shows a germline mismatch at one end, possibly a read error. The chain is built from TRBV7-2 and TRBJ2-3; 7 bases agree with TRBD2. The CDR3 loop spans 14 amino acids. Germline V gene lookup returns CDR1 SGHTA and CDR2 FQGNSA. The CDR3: CAGSSGLTTDTQYF. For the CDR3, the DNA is TGTGCCGGCAGCTCGGGACTAACAACAGATACGCAGTATTTT.